The sequence of this TCR beta chain was determined in a study of OX40 agonist ivuxolimab in advanced cancers. The V gene's germline CDR1 is LGHNA and CDR2 YSLEER. This CDR3 is built from 15 residues. The V gene end was trimmed by 6 bases and the J gene end by 1 base; junction bases not matched to a gene: 8. The data were produced by immunoSEQ multiplex PCR, yet TCRdb's version contains in-frame clones alone and is incomplete. The sample consists of tens of thousands of clones, approximately 94% of them appearing once. The chain links TRBV4-3 to TRBJ2-5, with TRBD2 identical over 7 bases. Sequencing used CD4+ or CD8+ T cells sorted from blood, obtained in a trial of the OX40 agonist ivuxolimab. The origin of this receptor is an adult with an advanced solid tumor such as melanoma, head and neck, liver or kidney cancer. The CDR3 sequence: CASSPLLAIQETQYF. CDR3 in DNA: TGCGCCAGCAGTCCCCTACTAGCGATCCAAGAGACCCAGTACTTC.